What follows are 17 T cell receptor beta chains derived from one specimen sequenced in a study of T cells after yellow fever vaccination. TCRdb redid the calling of the 5' RACE reads with MiXCR, one entry per CDR3 protein. This table has about 630,000 distinct CDR3 sequences, more than 9% appearing once. Sample: PBMCs, taken on the day of the yellow fever booster vaccination. The receptor source for this set is a man aged 25-40 years who received the YFV17D yellow fever vaccine.

The table lists this clonotype with a few counts. The chain is built from TRBV5-6 and TRBJ2-4; 9 positions match TRBD1. Trimming cost V 4 bases and J 8 bases; bases outside gene matches: 7. CDR1 and CDR2 (germline): SGHDT, YYEEEE. The length of the CDR3 is 14 residues. The CDR3 bases are TGTGCCAGCAGCCTCAGGACAGGGGAGGACATTCAGTACTTC. Protein sequence: CASSLRTGEDIQYF.

This clonotype was observed a handful of times. The chain links TRBV12-3 or TRBV12-4 to TRBJ2-7, with D uncertain. The CDR3 consists of 16 residues. V was clipped by 5 bases and J by 2 bases, with 19 bases between them. The CDR3 here is CASSPDRSPTPYEQYF. CDR3 coding DNA: TGTGCCAGCAGTCCCGATAGATCCCCCACCCCCTACGAGCAGTACTTC.

The rearrangement uses TRBV6-2 or TRBV6-3 and TRBJ2-1, with a tentative D call TRBD2 (6 bases). Trimming took 6 bases from V and 10 from J, leaving 13 bases between them. Germline CDR1 MNHEY, CDR2 SVGEGT. This CDR3 region has 12 residues. This CDR3 is CASRHRLVEQFF. CDR3 in DNA: TGTGCCAGCAGGCACCGACTAGTGGAGCAGTTCTTC.

This clonotype was detected many times. The rearrangement uses TRBV11-1 and TRBJ2-1, with TRBD2 matching over 7 bases. The CDR3 has 18 residues. The germline V gene encodes CDR1 SGHAT and CDR2 FQDESV (reference sequence). The V and J ends lost 5 bases and 9 bases, in that order; junction bases with no gene match: 22. The CDR3 sequence is CASSPPFRLAVRRSEQFF. CDR3 in DNA: TGTGCCAGCAGCCCCCCTTTTAGGCTAGCGGTCCGTAGAAGTGAGCAGTTCTTC.

This sequence joins TRBV12-3 or TRBV12-4 and TRBJ1-2; tentatively, D is TRBD1 (6 bases). V was clipped by 7 bases and J by 8 bases, with 14 bases between them. The CDR3 length is 12 residues. The chain's CDR3 is CASTHRVGGYTF. The CDR3 bases are TGTGCCAGCACCCACAGGGTCGGAGGCTACACCTTC.

This clonotype was seen ten or more times. CDR3 amino acids: CASSVGKDNTGELFF. CDR3 sequence (DNA): TGTGCCAGCAGCGTAGGAAAGGACAACACCGGGGAGCTGTTTTTT. The V and J genes are TRBV9 and TRBJ2-2; D call uncertain. CDR3 length equals 15 residues. Germline V CDR1 and CDR2: SGDLS, YYNGEE. The germline V and J ends were trimmed by 0 bases and 2 bases, with 8 bases remaining between them.

On this clonotype: The junction does not match germline at one end; this may be a read error. This chain uses TRBV19 with TRBJ2-1; TRBD2 matches at 7 bases. The CDR3 has 19 amino acids. Germline V gene sequence: CDR1 LNHDA, CDR2 SQIVND (reference sequence). The CDR3 spells CANSLASGFGYAAYNEQFF. CDR3 sequence (DNA): TGTGCCAATAGTCTTGCTAGCGGTTTTGGGTATGCGGCCTACAATGAGCAGTTCTTC.

This clonotype was counted between two and nine times. The CDR3 nucleotides read TGTGCCAGCTCACCCAGCGGGAGGGTCGAGCAGTACTTC. This translates into CASSPSGRVEQYF. The chain couples TRBV18 to TRBJ2-7; 10 bases match TRBD2. V shed 3 bases, J shed 6 bases, and the junction held 2 bases outside the gene matches. This CDR3 spans 13 amino acids. Germline values: CDR1 KGHSH, CDR2 LQKENI.

This chain joins TRBV6-2 or TRBV6-3 and TRBJ2-7; 8 nucleotides align to TRBD2. CDR3 length: 15 residues. V trimming: 8 bases; J trimming: 3 bases; junction bases outside the gene matches: 12. The germline V gene has CDR1 MNHEY and CDR2 SVGEGT. The CDR3 sequence: CASAQWTSRSYEQYF. CDR3 in DNA: TGTGCCAGCGCCCAGTGGACTAGCCGGAGCTACGAGCAGTACTTC.

This clonotype showed up just a few times. This CDR3 reads CSVVRQVNTEAFF. In nucleotides, the CDR3 is TGCAGCGTTGTGAGGCAGGTGAACACTGAAGCTTTCTTT. V and J are TRBV29-1 and TRBJ1-1; D gene uncertain. CDR1 is SQVTM, CDR2 ANQGSEA, per germline. The CDR3 contains 13 residues. Trimming removed 4 bases at V and 0 bases at J, with 9 bases between.

This clonotype was found many times. The chain combines TRBV7-2 with TRBJ2-6, with TRBD2 matching over 8 bases. The trim removed 2 bases at V and 4 bases at J, leaving 7 bases unmatched. The CDR3 loop spans 17 amino acids. The germline V gene encodes CDR1 SGHTA and CDR2 FQGNSA. The CDR3 DNA follows: TGTGCCAGCAGCTTAATCGGGAGGGCTGTGGGGGCCAACGTCCTGACTTTC. This encodes CASSLIGRAVGANVLTF.

This chain uses TRBV5-8 with TRBJ1-2, with D possibly matching TRBD1 (5 bases). Germline CDR1 and CDR2: SGHTS and YDEGEE. V was cut by 4 bases and J by 0 bases, with 10 bases left in between. The CDR3 has 14 residues. This CDR3 reads CASSPGSSNYGYTF. The CDR3 nucleotides are TGTGCCAGCAGCCCAGGGAGTTCTAACTATGGCTACACCTTC.

This clonotype was observed a few times. This sequence joins TRBV20-1 and TRBJ2-1, with no clear D. The CDR3 has 15 amino acids. V gave up 0 bases and J gave up 1 base, with 10 bases separating them. CDR1 and CDR2 from the germline V gene are DFQATT and SNEGSKA (reference sequence). The CDR3 spells CSARDGGLSYNEQFF. CDR3 coding DNA: TGCAGTGCTAGAGATGGTGGCTTATCCTACAATGAGCAGTTCTTC.

The V call is TRBV20-1, the J call TRBJ2-1, with 7 nucleotides matching TRBD2. The CDR3 length is 15 residues. J lost 5 bases, V lost 6 bases, and 13 bases had no gene match. The germline V gene has CDR1 DFQATT and CDR2 SNEGSKA (reference sequence). CDR3 nucleotides: TGCAGTGCCCTAAACCCTAGCGGAGCCAACAATGAGCAGTTCTTC. As protein: CSALNPSGANNEQFF.

This clonotype was picked up a small number of times. V usage is TRBV29-1 and J usage is TRBJ2-5; 7 bases fit TRBD1. In germline, CDR1 is SQVTM, CDR2 ANQGSEA. After removal of 4 bases from V and 7 bases from J, the junction contained 3 bases not matched to a gene. The CDR3 sequence is 11 residues long. The CDR3 DNA reads TGCAGCGTTGGACAGGGTAGGACCCAGTACTTC. The encoded protein is CSVGQGRTQYF.

This clonotype was detected only a few times. V and J are TRBV12-3 or TRBV12-4 and TRBJ1-2; a possible D gene is TRBD1 (6 bases). V shed 3 bases and J shed 7 bases, with 12 bases lying between them. This CDR3 has 13 residues. The CDR3 region has the DNA TGTGCCAGCAGTTTTGGGGGGCGCGGTGGCTACACCTTC. It encodes CASSFGGRGGYTF.

In this sample, this clonotype turned up a few times. V is TRBV7-9 and J is TRBJ2-2, with D maybe TRBD2 (5 bases). CDR1 and CDR2 from the germline V gene are SEHNR and FQNEAQ (reference sequence). The CDR3 is made up of 13 amino acids. The V and J ends lost 1 base and 6 bases respectively, with 6 bases between them. For the CDR3, the DNA is TGTGCCAGCAGCTTAGTAGCGTCCGGGGAGCTGTTTTTT. This sequence encodes CASSLVASGELFF.